The 26 T cell receptor beta chains reported below all come from one sample, sequenced in a study of blood T cell repertoires in COVID-19. Sequenced by immunoSEQ multiplex PCR; TCRdb stores in-frame clones only, minus some. The sample lists 200,000 to 300,000 clones, about nine tenths seen once, with roughly 0.89% in the top ten. The sequenced sample consisted of peripheral blood. These receptors came from a man aged 30 to 45 with COVID-19, enrolled during active disease.

The chain is built from TRBV6-4 and TRBJ2-7; D possibly corresponds to TRBD2 (6 bases). V dropped 2 bases and J dropped 6 bases, with 11 bases sitting between them. The germline V gene has CDR1 MRHNA and CDR2 SNTAGT. The CDR3 extends over 13 amino acids. The CDR3 region is CASSDELATEQYF. The CDR3 bases are TGTGCCAGCAGTGACGAACTAGCAACCGAGCAGTACTTC.

The chain recombines TRBV29-1 with TRBJ1-4, with D perhaps matching TRBD1 (6 bases). The CDR3 extends over 14 amino acids. V was pared by 2 bases and J by 0 bases, with 7 bases between. Germline loops: CDR1 SQVTM, CDR2 ANQGSEA. The CDR3 spells CSVETGSTNEKLFF. The CDR3 region has the DNA TGCAGCGTTGAAACAGGGTCAACTAATGAAAAACTGTTTTTT. The whole variable domain, filled in from reference TRBV29-1 and TRBJ1-4, reads SAVISQKPSRDICQRGTSLTIQCQVDSQVTMMFWYRQQPGQSLTLIATANQGSEATYESGFVIDKFPISRPNLTFSTLTVSNMSPEDSSIYLCSVETGSTNEKLFFGSGTQLSVL.

This sequence joins TRBV5-1 and TRBJ1-2; 9 bases are a match to TRBD1. Germline CDR1 is SGHRS and CDR2 is YFSETQ. V lost 2 bases, J lost 6 bases, and 11 bases stayed unmatched. The CDR3 length is 16 residues. The CDR3 bases are TGCGCCAGCAGCTTAAGCGGACAGGGGTTGGATCATGGCTACACCTTC. Its protein product is CASSLSGQGLDHGYTF.

The chain joins TRBV4-1 to TRBJ2-1; TRBD2 agrees at 11 bases. Germline V gives CDR1 MGHRA, CDR2 YSYEKL. The CDR3 is made up of 20 amino acids. The junction had 13 bases not matched to a gene; V was cut back by 1 base and J by 2 bases. CDR3: CASSQAAASGGLYTYNEQFF. DNA for the CDR3: TGCGCCAGCAGCCAAGCCGCGGCTAGCGGGGGGCTGTACACCTACAATGAGCAGTTCTTC.

V is TRBV12-5 and J is TRBJ2-1; 11 bases match TRBD1. This CDR3 is 15 amino acids long. CDR1 is LGHNT and CDR2 is FRNRAP in the germline V gene. J lost 8 bases, V lost 5 bases, and 8 bases had no gene match. CDR3 loop: CASGEGQGAEDEQFF. The CDR3 DNA reads as TGTGCTAGTGGTGAAGGACAGGGGGCAGAGGATGAGCAGTTCTTC.

This chain's CDR3 is CASGLDNRGGGYTF. CDR3 bases: TGTGCTAGTGGTTTGGACAACAGGGGCGGGGGCTACACCTTC. The rearrangement joins TRBV12-5 to TRBJ1-2; 7 bases fit TRBD1. Germline lookup yields CDR1 LGHNT and CDR2 FRNRAP. The CDR3 sequence is 14 residues long. The J segment lost 8 bases and the V segment lost 1 base, leaving 7 bases of the junction unmatched.

The J gene is TRBJ1-2, the V gene TRBV29-1; D perhaps matches TRBD1 (5 bases). Trimming took 3 bases from V and 5 from J, leaving 7 bases between them. Germline-derived CDR1 and CDR2 are SQVTM and ANQGSEA. This CDR3 has 11 residues. Here the CDR3 reads CSVDRQYGYTF. In nucleotides, the CDR3 is TGCAGCGTTGACCGACAGTATGGCTACACCTTC.

This sequence joins TRBV18 and TRBJ2-1, with 8 bases identical to TRBD2. The J segment lost 4 bases and the V segment lost 1 base, leaving 3 bases of the junction unmatched. This CDR3 spans 15 amino acids. Germline CDR1 is KGHSH and CDR2 is LQKENI. CDR3: CASSPLAGSYNEQFF. CDR3 coding DNA: TGTGCCAGCTCACCACTAGCGGGGAGTTACAATGAGCAGTTCTTC. The variable domain in full, completed from reference TRBV18 and TRBJ2-1, reads NAGVMQNPRHLVRRRGQEARLRCSPMKGHSHVYWYRQLPEEGLKFMVYLQKENIIDESGMPKERFSAEFPKEGPSILRIQQVVRGDSAAYFCASSPLAGSYNEQFFGPGTRLTVL.

J is TRBJ1-4 and V is TRBV4-2; D remains unclear. Germline V gene lookup returns CDR1 LGHNA and CDR2 YNFKEQ. V was trimmed by 0 bases and J by 11 bases, leaving 10 bases between them. This CDR3 contains 13 residues. The CDR3 reads CASSQERSLKLFF. In nucleotides, the CDR3 is TGTGCCAGCAGCCAAGAACGGAGTCTGAAACTGTTTTTT.

This clone was observed a single time. The J gene is TRBJ1-6, the V gene TRBV9; D gene ambiguous. The CDR3 runs to 13 residues. The germline V gene encodes CDR1 SGDLS and CDR2 YYNGEE. V was pared by 0 bases and J by 8 bases, with 6 bases between. Written as DNA, the CDR3 is TGTGCCAGCAGCGTAGGTACGGATTCACCCCTCCACTTT. It encodes CASSVGTDSPLHF.

This clone has only one observation. The J gene is TRBJ1-5, the V gene TRBV7-2; D is unresolved. Trimming cost V 5 bases and J 7 bases, with 15 bases left between them. In germline, CDR1 is SGHTA, CDR2 FQGNSA. This CDR3 is built from 14 residues. Here the CDR3 reads CASSIFPVKQPQHF. Here the CDR3 DNA reads TGTGCCAGCAGCATCTTCCCGGTAAAACAGCCCCAGCATTTT.

The rearrangement links TRBV7-9 to TRBJ2-3, with D perhaps TRBD2 (6 bases). Trimming pared 3 bases from V and 1 base from J, leaving 11 bases between. The CDR3 is 15 amino acids. Germline lookup yields CDR1 SEHNR and CDR2 FQNEAQ (reference sequence). CDR3 coding DNA: TGTGCCAGCAGCTTGGTGCGGGGAGGCACAGATACGCAGTATTTT. Residues: CASSLVRGGTDTQYF.

The rearrangement uses TRBV4-1 and TRBJ1-5, with 10 bases that match TRBD1. The germline CDR1 and CDR2 sequences are MGHRA and YSYEKL. J gave up 4 bases and V 3 bases, and 6 bases lay outside the gene matches. The CDR3 spans 16 residues. The DNA of the CDR3 is TGCGCCAGCAGCCATCCTGGGACAGGGGTAAATCAGCCCCAGCATTTT. This codes for CASSHPGTGVNQPQHF.

The sample holds a few counts of this clone. V and J are TRBV19 and TRBJ1-2; possible D gene TRBD1, 6 bases. This CDR3 is 15 amino acids long. Trimming took off 4 bases at V and 4 bases at J, with 16 bases between the two ends. Germline CDR1 reads LNHDA; CDR2 reads SQIVND (reference sequence). The CDR3 here is CASSTPTGYFYGYTF. The CDR3 region has the DNA TGTGCCAGTAGTACCCCGACAGGTTACTTCTATGGCTACACCTTC.

The chain joins TRBV21-1 to TRBJ1-5; the D call TRBD1 from the table was never checked on the DNA. TRBV21-1 corresponds to a pseudogene. CDR3 length: 18 amino acids. In nucleotides, the CDR3 is TGTGCCAGCAGCAAATTGGAGGACAGGGGGTATAGCAATCAGCCCCAGCATTTT. The encoded protein is CASSKLEDRGYSNQPQHF.

This rearrangement joins TRBV30 to TRBJ1-2, with D uncertain. The CDR3 extends over 13 amino acids. The ends were cut back, 0 bases at V and 8 bases at J, with 13 bases in the middle. From germline, CDR1 is GTSNPN and CDR2 SVGIG (reference sequence). CDR3 DNA sequence: TGTGCCTGGAGTGTAAACTTTCATCGCGGCTACACCTTC. Translated, it gives CAWSVNFHRGYTF. Based on the CDR3 plus reference TRBV30 and TRBJ1-2, the full variable domain is SQTIHQWPATLVQPVGSPLSLECTVEGTSNPNLYWYRQAAGRGLQLLFYSVGIGQISSEVPQNLSASRPQDRQFILSSKKLLLSDSGFYLCAWSVNFHRGYTFGSGTRLTVV.

This chain connects TRBV11-2 to TRBJ1-4; D not resolved. The CDR3 is 15 amino acids. Germline CDR1 is SGHAT and CDR2 is FQNNGV. The V gene lost 2 bases and the J gene lost 8 bases, with 15 bases spanning the gap. The CDR3: CASSLREGFWEKLFF. The CDR3 DNA follows: TGTGCCAGCAGCTTAAGGGAGGGTTTCTGGGAAAAACTGTTTTTT.

Turning to this clone: At one end, the junction sequence differs from germline, possibly due to a read error. This chain links TRBV10-3 with TRBJ1-5; D unresolved. The CDR3 loop spans 13 amino acids. In germline, CDR1 is ENHRY, CDR2 SYGVKD. The DNA for the CDR3 is TGTGCCATCACCCAGGACTGGGATCAACCCCAGCATTTT. Protein sequence: CAITQDWDQPQHF.

The gene calls are TRBV7-3 and TRBJ1-1; tentative D call: TRBD1 (5 bases). With 1 base removed from V and 4 bases from J, the gap between germline ends came to 10 bases. The germline V gene has CDR1 SGHTA and CDR2 FQGTGA. The CDR3 sequence is 14 residues long. CDR3 sequence reads: CASSLNGGLTEAFF. Here the CDR3 DNA reads TGTGCCAGCAGCTTAAACGGGGGTCTCACTGAAGCTTTCTTT.

This chain uses TRBV5-4 with TRBJ1-1; TRBD1 is a possible D gene (5 bases). V dropped 0 bases and J dropped 10 bases, with 16 bases sitting between them. Germline V gene lookup returns CDR1 SGHNT and CDR2 YYREEE (reference sequence). This CDR3 has 14 residues. The CDR3 DNA is TGTGCCAGCAGCTTGGCCGACCGAGGGAGGGGAGCTTTCTTT. This sequence encodes CASSLADRGRGAFF.

J is TRBJ1-1 and V is TRBV6-5; tentatively, D is TRBD1 (5 bases). CDR1 and CDR2 (germline): MNHEY, SVGAGI. There are 16 residues in the CDR3. V was clipped by 4 bases and J by 1 base, with 16 bases between them. CDR3: CASSWEGSPWNTEAFF. The CDR3 DNA reads TGTGCCAGCAGTTGGGAGGGGTCACCTTGGAACACTGAAGCTTTCTTT.

The chain carries TRBV9 and TRBJ1-6; D uncertain. Germline CDR1 reads SGDLS; CDR2 reads YYNGEE. The CDR3 has 15 residues. Between the trimmed V and J ends, which lost 0 bases and 5 bases, there was a span of 9 bases. Here the CDR3 DNA reads TGTGCCAGCAGCGTAGGGGTACGGGATAATTCACCCCTCCACTTT. Protein product: CASSVGVRDNSPLHF.

J is TRBJ1-6 and V is TRBV27; 9 bases line up with TRBD1. V gave up 7 bases and J gave up 8 bases; unmatched junction bases: 18. Germline-derived CDR1 and CDR2 are MNHEY and SMNVEV (reference sequence). This CDR3 comprises 18 residues. The CDR3 loop is CASILRQGENAIHSPLHF. DNA of the CDR3: TGTGCCAGCATCTTACGACAGGGGGAGAACGCCATACATTCACCCCTCCACTTT.

The CDR3 nucleotides read TGCGCCAGCAGCTTGTATGGGGGGGAGGAGACAGATACGCAGTATTTT. As protein: CASSLYGGEETDTQYF. The chain is built from TRBV5-1 and TRBJ2-3; 7 bases are a match to TRBD2. CDR1 and CDR2 from the germline V gene are SGHRS and YFSETQ. The CDR3 spans 16 residues. With V trimmed by 1 base and J by 3 bases, 8 bases remained unmatched.

The J gene is TRBJ2-3, the V gene TRBV24-1; 7 nucleotides line up with TRBD1. The CDR3 has 16 amino acids. After removal of 4 bases from V and 1 base from J, the junction contained 7 bases not matched to a gene. The V gene's germline CDR1 is KGHDR and CDR2 SFDVKD. The CDR3 reads CATSDQDREGTDTQYF. The CDR3 DNA follows: TGTGCCACCAGTGACCAAGACAGGGAAGGCACAGATACGCAGTATTTT.

CDR3 bases: TGTGCCAGCAGACCCACAGGGGGGGCTGGCTACACCTTC. As protein: CASRPTGGAGYTF. This chain joins TRBV14 and TRBJ1-2; 8 bases are a match to TRBD1. The CDR3 spans 13 residues. CDR1 is SGHDN, CDR2 FVKESK, per germline. The J segment lost 7 bases and the V segment lost 6 bases, leaving 7 bases of the junction unmatched.